This T cell receptor (beta chain) was sequenced for a study of patients and donors after allogeneic stem cell transplantation (dated by TCRdb to the early 2020s). Library creation used RT-PCR. Sequenced using a NextSeq 550. TCRdb ran its own pipeline on the public reads, namely fastp trimming at Q25 and MiXCR clone calling, and kept in-frame beta chains. Rows with a matching CDR3 protein are joined into one entry that keeps the most common DNA and genes. This sample is represented by roughly 940,000 distinct CDR3 sequences; 18% of them were singletons. 5% to 6.5% of the sample goes to the ten largest clones. The CDR3 spans 12 residues, from the cysteine through the phenylalanine. Kept here is only the CDR3 DNA, which spans 36 bases and is read in frame from base 1. V is shortened by 0 bases, J by 16 bases, and the region joining them spans 13 bases. Of note for this clonotype: Its antigen remains unidentified. Base qualities are missing; no much larger clone stands one base away.

In this chain, TRBV12-3 or TRBV12-4 is recombined with TRBJ2-1; 5 matching bases give a weak D call of TRBD1. The receptor comes from a human donor who was either an allogeneic HSCT recipient or a stem cell or donor lymphocyte infusion donor (not recorded which). It is not recorded whose cells these are; they may come from a transplant donor. The material sequenced was blood, either unsorted or a sorted T cell fraction (not recorded which). The DNA sequence is TGTGCCAGCAGTTTAGCGCGCGACAGCCTTTTCTTC. Translated, it gives CASSLARDSLFF.